The sequence of this T cell receptor (beta chain) was determined in a study of blood T cell repertoires in COVID-19. Study summary: Sites across the United States, Italy and Spain contributed samples from acute and convalescent COVID-19. From T cells, B-cell-depleted T cells, or PBMCs came the material, which was cDNA or gDNA.

Looked up from germline, CDR1 is SGHVS and CDR2 is FQNEAQ. V lost 0 bases and J 0 bases, leaving 17 bases between the germline ends. There are 18 residues in the CDR3. Seattle patients were enrolled during active infection and followed longitudinally. Authors' data handling: Estimated nucleated cell counts came from reference gene primer amplification. Profiling relied on immunoSEQ multiplex PCR, and the TCRdb table lists in-frame clones only, not all of them. V and J calls and clone size are as listed in that table; D and trimming were resolved from the DNA. The table has fewer than 300,000 clones, approximately 90% seen once.

This clonotype originated in a man in his fifties or sixties with COVID-19, enrolled during active disease. The specimen sequenced was peripheral blood. The chain joins TRBV7-8 to TRBJ1-1, with D unclear. In DNA form, the CDR3 reads TGTGCCAGCAGCTTAGCAGGCGGCCCAGCTAAAGTGAACACTGAAGCTTTCTTT. Its protein product is CASSLAGGPAKVNTEAFF.